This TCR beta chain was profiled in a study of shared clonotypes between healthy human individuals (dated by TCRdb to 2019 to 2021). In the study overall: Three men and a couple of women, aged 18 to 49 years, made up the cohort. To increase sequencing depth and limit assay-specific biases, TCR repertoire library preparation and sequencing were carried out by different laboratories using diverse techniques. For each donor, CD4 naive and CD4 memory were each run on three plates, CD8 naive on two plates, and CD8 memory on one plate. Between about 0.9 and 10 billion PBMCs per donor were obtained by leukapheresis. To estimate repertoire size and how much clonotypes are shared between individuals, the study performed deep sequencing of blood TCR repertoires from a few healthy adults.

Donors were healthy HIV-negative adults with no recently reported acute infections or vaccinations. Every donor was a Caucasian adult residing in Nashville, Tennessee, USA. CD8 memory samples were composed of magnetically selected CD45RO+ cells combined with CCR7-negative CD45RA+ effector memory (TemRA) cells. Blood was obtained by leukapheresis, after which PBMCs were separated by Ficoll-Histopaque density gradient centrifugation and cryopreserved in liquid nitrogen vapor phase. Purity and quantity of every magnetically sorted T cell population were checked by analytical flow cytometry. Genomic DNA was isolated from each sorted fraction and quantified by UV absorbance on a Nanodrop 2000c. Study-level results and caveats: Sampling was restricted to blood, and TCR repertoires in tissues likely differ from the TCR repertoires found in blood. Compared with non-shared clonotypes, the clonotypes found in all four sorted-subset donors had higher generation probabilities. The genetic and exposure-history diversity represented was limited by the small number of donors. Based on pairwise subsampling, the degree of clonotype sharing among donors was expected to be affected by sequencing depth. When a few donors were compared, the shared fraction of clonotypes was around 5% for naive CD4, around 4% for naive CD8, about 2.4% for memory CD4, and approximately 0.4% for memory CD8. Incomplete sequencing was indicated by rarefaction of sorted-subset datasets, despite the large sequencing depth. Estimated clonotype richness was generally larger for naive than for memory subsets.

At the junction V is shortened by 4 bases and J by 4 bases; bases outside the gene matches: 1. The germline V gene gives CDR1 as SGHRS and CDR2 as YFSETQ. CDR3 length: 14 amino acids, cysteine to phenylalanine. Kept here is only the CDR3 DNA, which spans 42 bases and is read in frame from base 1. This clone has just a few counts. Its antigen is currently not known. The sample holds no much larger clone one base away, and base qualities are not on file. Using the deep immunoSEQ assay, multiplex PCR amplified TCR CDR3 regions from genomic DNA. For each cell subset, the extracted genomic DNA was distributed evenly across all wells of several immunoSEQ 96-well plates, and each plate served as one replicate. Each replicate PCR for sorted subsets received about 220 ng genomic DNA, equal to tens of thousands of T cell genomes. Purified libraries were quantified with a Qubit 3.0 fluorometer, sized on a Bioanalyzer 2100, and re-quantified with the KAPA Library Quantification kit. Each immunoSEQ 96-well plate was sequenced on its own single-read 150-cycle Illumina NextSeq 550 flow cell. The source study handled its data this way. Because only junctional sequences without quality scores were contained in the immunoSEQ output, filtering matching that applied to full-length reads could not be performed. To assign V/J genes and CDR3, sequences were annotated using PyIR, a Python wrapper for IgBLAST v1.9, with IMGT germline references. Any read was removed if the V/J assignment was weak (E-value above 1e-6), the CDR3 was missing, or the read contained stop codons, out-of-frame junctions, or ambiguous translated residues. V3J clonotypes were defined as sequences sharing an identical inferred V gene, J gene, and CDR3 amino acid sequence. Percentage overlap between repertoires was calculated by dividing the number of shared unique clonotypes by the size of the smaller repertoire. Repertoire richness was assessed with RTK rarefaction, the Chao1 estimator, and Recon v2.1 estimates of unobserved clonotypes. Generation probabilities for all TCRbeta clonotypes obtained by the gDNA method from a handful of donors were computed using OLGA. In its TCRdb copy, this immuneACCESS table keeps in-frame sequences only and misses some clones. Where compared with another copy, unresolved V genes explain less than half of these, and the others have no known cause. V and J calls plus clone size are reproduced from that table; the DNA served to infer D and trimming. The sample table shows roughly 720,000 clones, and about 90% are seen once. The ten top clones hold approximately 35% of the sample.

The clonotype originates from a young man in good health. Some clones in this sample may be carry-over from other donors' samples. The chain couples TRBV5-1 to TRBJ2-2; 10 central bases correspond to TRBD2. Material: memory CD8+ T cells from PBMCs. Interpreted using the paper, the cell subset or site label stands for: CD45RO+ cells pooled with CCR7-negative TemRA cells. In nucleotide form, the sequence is TGCGCCAGCAGCCGGACTAGCGGCACCGGGGAGCTGTTTTTT. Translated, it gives CASSRTSGTGELFF.